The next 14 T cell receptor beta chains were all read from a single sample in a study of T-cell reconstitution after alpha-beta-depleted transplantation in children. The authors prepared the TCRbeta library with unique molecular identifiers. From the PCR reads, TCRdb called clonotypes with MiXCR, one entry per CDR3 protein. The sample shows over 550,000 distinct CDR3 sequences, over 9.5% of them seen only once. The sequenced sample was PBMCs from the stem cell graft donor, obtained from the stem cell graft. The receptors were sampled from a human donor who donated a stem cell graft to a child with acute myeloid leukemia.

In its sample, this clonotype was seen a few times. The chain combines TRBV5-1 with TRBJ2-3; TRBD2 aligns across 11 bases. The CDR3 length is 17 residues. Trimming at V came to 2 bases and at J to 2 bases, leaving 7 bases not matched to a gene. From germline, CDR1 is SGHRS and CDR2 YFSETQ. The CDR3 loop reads CASSFGLAGGLTDTQYF. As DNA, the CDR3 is TGCGCCAGCAGCTTCGGTCTAGCGGGGGGACTCACAGATACGCAGTATTTT.

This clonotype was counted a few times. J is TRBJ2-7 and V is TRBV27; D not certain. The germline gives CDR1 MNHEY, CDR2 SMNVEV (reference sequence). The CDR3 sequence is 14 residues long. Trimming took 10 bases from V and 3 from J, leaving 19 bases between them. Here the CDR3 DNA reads TGTGCCACCCACCCAGGTAGAGGTGGCTACGAGCAGTACTTC. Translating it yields CATHPGRGGYEQYF.

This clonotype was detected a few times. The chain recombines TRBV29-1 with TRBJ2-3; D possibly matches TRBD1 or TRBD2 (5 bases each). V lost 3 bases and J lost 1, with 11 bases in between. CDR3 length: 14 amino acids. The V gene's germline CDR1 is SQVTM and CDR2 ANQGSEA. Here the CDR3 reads CSVERGVGTDTQYF. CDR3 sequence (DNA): TGCAGCGTTGAGAGAGGGGTGGGCACAGATACGCAGTATTTT.

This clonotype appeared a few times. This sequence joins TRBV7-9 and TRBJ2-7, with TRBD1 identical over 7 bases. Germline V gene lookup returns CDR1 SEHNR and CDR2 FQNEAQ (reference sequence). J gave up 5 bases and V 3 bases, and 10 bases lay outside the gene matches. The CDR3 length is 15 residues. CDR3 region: CASSFRQGSFDEQYF. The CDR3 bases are TGTGCCAGCAGCTTCCGACAGGGATCCTTTGACGAGCAGTACTTC.

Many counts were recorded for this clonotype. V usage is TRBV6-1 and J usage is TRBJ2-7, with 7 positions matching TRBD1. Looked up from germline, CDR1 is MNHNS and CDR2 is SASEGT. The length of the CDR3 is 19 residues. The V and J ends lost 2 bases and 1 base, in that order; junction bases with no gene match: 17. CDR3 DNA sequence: TGTGCCAGCAGTGAATATTCGGTCATCGGGACAGTGGCTTCCTACGAGCAGTACTTC. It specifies CASSEYSVIGTVASYEQYF.

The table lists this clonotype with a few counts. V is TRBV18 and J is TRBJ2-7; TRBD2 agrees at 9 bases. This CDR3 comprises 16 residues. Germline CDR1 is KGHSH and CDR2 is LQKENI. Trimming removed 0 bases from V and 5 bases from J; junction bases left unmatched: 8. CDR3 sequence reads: CASSPPFGGRADEQYF. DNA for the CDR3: TGTGCCAGCTCACCACCCTTCGGCGGGAGGGCCGACGAGCAGTACTTC.

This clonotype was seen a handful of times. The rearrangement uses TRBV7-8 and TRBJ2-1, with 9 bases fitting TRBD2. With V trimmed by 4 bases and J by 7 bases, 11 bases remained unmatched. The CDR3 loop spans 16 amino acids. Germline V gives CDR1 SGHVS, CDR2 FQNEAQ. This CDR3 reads CASSWVAGVGMNEQFF. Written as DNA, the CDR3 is TGTGCCAGCAGCTGGGTAGCGGGAGTGGGAATGAATGAGCAGTTCTTC. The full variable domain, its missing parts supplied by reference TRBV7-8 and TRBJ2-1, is GAGVSQSPRYKVAKRGQDVALRCDPISGHVSLFWYQQALGQGPEFLTYFQNEAQLDKSGLPSDRFFAERPEGSVSTLKIQRTQQEDSAVYLCASSWVAGVGMNEQFFGPGTRLTVL.

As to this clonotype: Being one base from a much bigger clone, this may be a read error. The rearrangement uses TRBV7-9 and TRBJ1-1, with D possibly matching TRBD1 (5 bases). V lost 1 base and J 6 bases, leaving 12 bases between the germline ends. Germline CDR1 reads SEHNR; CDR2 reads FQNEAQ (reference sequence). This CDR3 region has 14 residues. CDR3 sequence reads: CASSLDLGVSEAFF. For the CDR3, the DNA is TGTGCCAGCAGCTTAGATCTAGGGGTATCTGAAGCTTTCTTT.

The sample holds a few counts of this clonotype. CDR3 nucleotide sequence: TGTGCCAGCAGCCAAGTCGTGGCGGGACTGCGAGAGACCCAGTACTTC. Protein product: CASSQVVAGLRETQYF. V usage is TRBV3-1 and J usage is TRBJ2-5; D perhaps matches TRBD2 (6 bases). Trimming shortened V by 1 base and J by 4 bases, and 16 bases separated the two germline ends. The CDR3 has 16 amino acids. Germline CDR1 and CDR2: LGHDT and YNNKEL (reference sequence).

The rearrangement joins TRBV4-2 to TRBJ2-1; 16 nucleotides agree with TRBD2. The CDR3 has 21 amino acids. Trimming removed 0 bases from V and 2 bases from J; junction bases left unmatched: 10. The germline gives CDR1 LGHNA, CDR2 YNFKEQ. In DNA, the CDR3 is TGTGCCAGCAGCCAAGATCCCGGGACTAGCGGGAGGGCCTCCCCCTACAATGAGCAGTTCTTC. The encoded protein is CASSQDPGTSGRASPYNEQFF.

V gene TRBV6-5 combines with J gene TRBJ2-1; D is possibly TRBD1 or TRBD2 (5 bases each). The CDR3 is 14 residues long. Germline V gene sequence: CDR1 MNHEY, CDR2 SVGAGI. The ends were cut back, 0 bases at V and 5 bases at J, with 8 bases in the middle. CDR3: CASSYSGTNNEQFF. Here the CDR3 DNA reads TGTGCCAGCAGTTACTCCGGGACCAACAATGAGCAGTTCTTC.

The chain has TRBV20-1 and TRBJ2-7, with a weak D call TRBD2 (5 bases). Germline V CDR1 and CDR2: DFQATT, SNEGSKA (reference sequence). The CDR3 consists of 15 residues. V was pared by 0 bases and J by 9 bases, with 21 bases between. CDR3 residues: CSARDPLAGRLGQYF. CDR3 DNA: TGCAGTGCTAGAGATCCGCTGGCGGGCAGACTTGGGCAGTACTTC.

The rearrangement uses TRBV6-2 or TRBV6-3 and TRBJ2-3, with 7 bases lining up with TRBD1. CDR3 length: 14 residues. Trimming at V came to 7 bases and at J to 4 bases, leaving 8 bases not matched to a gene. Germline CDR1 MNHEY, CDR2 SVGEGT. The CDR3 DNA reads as TGTGCCAGCAACCAGGGGGAAGGGGCAGATACGCAGTATTTT. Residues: CASNQGEGADTQYF.

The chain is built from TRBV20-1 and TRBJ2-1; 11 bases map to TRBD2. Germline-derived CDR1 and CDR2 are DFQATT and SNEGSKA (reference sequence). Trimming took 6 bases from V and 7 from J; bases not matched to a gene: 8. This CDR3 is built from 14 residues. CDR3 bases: TGCAGTGCGGGGGCTAGCGGGAGGTCGAATGAGCAGTTCTTC. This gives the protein CSAGASGRSNEQFF.